These 28 T cell receptor beta chains originate from one sample sequenced in a study of blood T cell repertoires in COVID-19. Sequencing used immunoSEQ multiplex PCR; TCRdb keeps in-frame clones, though not all of them. In the table there are more than 65,000 clones, 75% to 85% of which are singletons. Specimen: peripheral blood. The receptors come from a human donor in a cohort sampled during active COVID-19.

This rearrangement joins TRBV6-5 to TRBJ2-5, with a tentative D call TRBD2 (7 bases). Germline-derived CDR1 and CDR2 are MNHEY and SVGAGI. The ends were cut back, 0 bases at V and 5 bases at J, with 16 bases in the middle. This CDR3 spans 16 amino acids. The CDR3 coding sequence is TGTGCCAGCAGTTACTCGACCGGGGGGCCCTATGAGACCCAGTACTTC. This translates into CASSYSTGGPYETQYF.

The V and J genes are TRBV18 and TRBJ2-2; 7 nucleotides line up with TRBD1. The CDR3 extends over 15 amino acids. J was trimmed by 5 bases and V by 3 bases; bases with no gene match: 6. In germline, CDR1 is KGHSH, CDR2 LQKENI. CDR3 protein: CASSPSGGRTGELFF. CDR3 nucleotides: TGTGCCAGCTCACCCTCAGGGGGAAGAACCGGGGAGCTGTTTTTT. Based on the CDR3 plus reference TRBV18 and TRBJ2-2, the full variable domain is NAGVMQNPRHLVRRRGQEARLRCSPMKGHSHVYWYRQLPEEGLKFMVYLQKENIIDESGMPKERFSAEFPKEGPSILRIQQVVRGDSAAYFCASSPSGGRTGELFFGEGSRLTVL.

V usage is TRBV7-2 and J usage is TRBJ2-5; D is perhaps TRBD2 (5 bases). This CDR3 contains 13 residues. The V gene's germline CDR1 is SGHTA and CDR2 FQGNSA. V gave up 4 bases and J gave up 4 bases, with 10 bases separating them. The CDR3 region has the DNA TGTGCCAGCAGCTCCACGGGGAGAGAGACCCAGTACTTC. Translation: CASSSTGRETQYF.

In this sample, this clone turned up a few times. The chain joins TRBV4-1 to TRBJ1-1; 9 bases line up with TRBD1. This CDR3 is 16 amino acids long. With V trimmed by 6 bases and J by 1 base, 9 bases remained unmatched. CDR1 is MGHRA and CDR2 is YSYEKL in the germline V gene. CDR3 in DNA: TGCGCCAGCAGGGAACAGGGGGCCGGGGGGAACACTGAAGCTTTCTTT. Its protein is CASREQGAGGNTEAFF.

In this sample, this clone turned up a few times. CDR3 nucleotides: TGTGCCACCAGCAGAGAGACAGGCTCTGGGGCCAACGTCCTGACTTTC. This sequence encodes CATSRETGSGANVLTF. The chain is built from TRBV15 and TRBJ2-6; weak D call: TRBD1 (6 bases). The germline V and J ends were trimmed by 0 bases and 0 bases, with 6 bases remaining between them. Germline CDR1 and CDR2: LNHNV and YYDKDF (reference sequence). This CDR3 contains 16 residues.

This chain connects TRBV7-9 to TRBJ2-1; TRBD2 matches at 8 bases. There are 19 residues in the CDR3. The junction had 20 bases not matched to a gene; V was cut back by 10 bases and J by 0 bases. Germline CDR1 reads SEHNR; CDR2 reads FQNEAQ (reference sequence). CDR3 sequence reads: CANQQLIPGRDFSYNEQFF. CDR3 sequence (DNA): TGTGCCAATCAGCAGCTAATTCCCGGGAGGGACTTCTCCTACAATGAGCAGTTCTTC.

This chain uses TRBV11-3 with TRBJ1-1, with TRBD1 matching 7 bases. Germline CDR1 and CDR2: SGHNT and YENEEA. Trimming took 1 base from V and 4 from J; bases not matched to a gene: 6. CDR3 length equals 15 residues. CDR3 DNA: TGTGCCAGCAGCTTAGGGAAGGGGGCACCCACTGAAGCTTTCTTT. Translation gives CASSLGKGAPTEAFF.

This rearrangement joins TRBV11-3 to TRBJ1-4, with a possible D match to TRBD1 (6 bases). Germline CDR1 is SGHNT and CDR2 is YENEEA. The V and J ends lost 5 bases and 5 bases respectively, with 9 bases between them. This CDR3 region has 13 residues. CDR3 nucleotides: TGTGCCAGCAGCCGAGGACAGAATGAAAAACTGTTTTTT. It codes for CASSRGQNEKLFF. Drawing the rest from reference TRBV11-3 and TRBJ1-4, the complete variable domain is EAGVVQSPRYKIIEKKQPVAFWCNPISGHNTLYWYLQNLGQGPELLIRYENEEAVDDSQLPKDRFSAERLKGVDSTLKIQPAELGDSAVYLCASSRGQNEKLFFGSGTQLSVL.

This clone was seen a handful of times. V is TRBV9 and J is TRBJ2-1; D may be TRBD2 (5 bases). There are 13 residues in the CDR3. Germline values: CDR1 SGDLS, CDR2 YYNGEE. V lost 5 bases to trimming and J lost 6 bases, with 12 bases between them. The CDR3 region has the DNA TGTGCCAGCAGAGGAACGGCGGGCAATGAGCAGTTCTTC. Protein: CASRGTAGNEQFF.

V and J are TRBV7-2 and TRBJ1-2; the D gene is possibly TRBD1 (6 bases). Germline values: CDR1 SGHTA, CDR2 FQGNSA. The CDR3 is 13 residues long. The V end lost 5 bases, the J end lost 4 bases, and 11 bases lay between the germline ends. The CDR3 loop is CASSRGAPYGYTF. The CDR3 DNA reads as TGTGCCAGCAGCCGGGGGGCCCCCTATGGCTACACCTTC. The variable domain in full, completed from reference TRBV7-2 and TRBJ1-2, reads GAGVSQSPSNKVTEKGKDVELRCDPISGHTALYWYRQSLGQGLEFLIYFQGNSAPDKSGLPSDRFSAERTGGSVSTLTIQRTQQEDSAVYLCASSRGAPYGYTFGSGTRLTVV.

The chain is built from TRBV5-1 and TRBJ1-4, with D possibly being TRBD1 (6 bases). The CDR3 runs to 16 residues. V shed 3 bases and J shed 7 bases, with 19 bases lying between them. Germline lookup yields CDR1 SGHRS and CDR2 YFSETQ. CDR3 bases: TGCGCCAGCAGCTGGGCCGGGGGGGGCGACGGTGAAAAACTGTTTTTT. Amino acid sequence: CASSWAGGGDGEKLFF.

This chain joins TRBV4-2 and TRBJ2-7; 8 bases are shared with TRBD2. With V trimmed by 1 base and J by 4 bases, 6 bases remained unmatched. This CDR3 contains 15 residues. The germline V gene has CDR1 LGHNA and CDR2 YNFKEQ. The CDR3 region has the DNA TGTGCCAGCAGCCAAGGACTAGCGTTGATGTACGAGCAGTACTTC. It is translated as CASSQGLALMYEQYF.

This chain uses TRBV5-1 with TRBJ2-5; D might be TRBD2 (7 bases). V was cut by 2 bases and J by 4 bases, with 18 bases left in between. The CDR3 has 16 amino acids. Germline V gene data show CDR1 as SGHRS and CDR2 as YFSETQ. The CDR3 here is CASSFVGGGRRETQYF. CDR3 sequence (DNA): TGCGCCAGCAGCTTCGTGGGAGGGGGGAGGCGAGAGACCCAGTACTTC.

The chain employs TRBV2 and TRBJ1-1; D is uncertain. CDR1 and CDR2 from the germline V gene are SNHLY and FYNNEI. With 5 bases removed from V and 1 base from J, the gap between germline ends came to 11 bases. The CDR3 is 14 amino acids. CDR3 protein: CASSTSYANTEAFF. CDR3 in DNA: TGTGCCAGCAGTACAAGTTACGCGAACACTGAAGCTTTCTTT.

This chain joins TRBV29-1 and TRBJ2-5, with D possibly TRBD2 on 6 matching bases. The CDR3 consists of 17 residues. V was clipped by 6 bases and J by 5 bases, with 28 bases between them. Germline V gene data show CDR1 as SQVTM and CDR2 as ANQGSEA. The CDR3 region is CSVPEGWRSQGVETQYF. CDR3 DNA sequence: TGCAGCGTCCCGGAGGGATGGCGCTCCCAAGGCGTTGAGACCCAGTACTTC.

This chain uses TRBV24-1 with TRBJ2-3; 12 nucleotides align to TRBD2. The V segment lost 2 bases and the J segment 4 bases; nucleotides outside the gene matches: 9. This CDR3 has 18 residues. CDR1 and CDR2 (germline): KGHDR, SFDVKD. This CDR3 reads CATSDSSGGAVRADTQYF. The CDR3 DNA is TGTGCCACCAGTGATTCTAGCGGGGGGGCCGTTCGCGCAGATACGCAGTATTTT.

Here the CDR3 reads CASSPLAGANNEQFF. The DNA of the CDR3 is TGTGCCAGCTCACCACTAGCGGGGGCCAACAATGAGCAGTTCTTC. This rearrangement joins TRBV18 to TRBJ2-1; 9 bases match TRBD2. The CDR3 is 15 residues long. Unmatched junction bases numbered 3, after V lost 1 base and J lost 5 bases. The germline V gene has CDR1 KGHSH and CDR2 LQKENI. Filled out from reference TRBV18 and TRBJ2-1, the complete variable domain reads NAGVMQNPRHLVRRRGQEARLRCSPMKGHSHVYWYRQLPEEGLKFMVYLQKENIIDESGMPKERFSAEFPKEGPSILRIQQVVRGDSAAYFCASSPLAGANNEQFFGPGTRLTVL.

The CDR3 bases are TGTGCCAGCAGTTCGGGGACAGTGTACTACACCTTC. This translates into CASSSGTVYYTF. The V gene is TRBV6-6, the J gene TRBJ1-2; the match to TRBD1 covers 7 bases. Looked up from germline, CDR1 is MNHNY and CDR2 is SVGAGI (reference sequence). This CDR3 contains 12 residues. Germline trimming cut 4 bases from V and 10 bases from J; bases unmatched to any gene: 6.

The chain has TRBV5-6 and TRBJ1-1; 8 bases match TRBD1. Germline CDR1 reads SGHDT; CDR2 reads YYEEEE. The length of the CDR3 is 15 residues. J gave up 7 bases and V 1 base, and 9 bases lay outside the gene matches. Here the CDR3 DNA reads TGTGCCAGCAGCTTGTGGACAGGGACGACGGTTGAAGCTTTCTTT. It is translated as CASSLWTGTTVEAFF.

The chain is built from TRBV7-9 and TRBJ2-3; D is perhaps TRBD2 (5 bases). CDR3 length: 14 amino acids. V dropped 3 bases and J dropped 8 bases, with 15 bases sitting between them. Germline CDR1 is SEHNR and CDR2 is FQNEAQ (reference sequence). The CDR3 region is CASSFAGVIGTQYF. Here the CDR3 DNA reads TGTGCCAGCAGCTTCGCCGGGGTAATCGGTACGCAGTATTTT. Full variable domain (remainder filled in from reference TRBV7-9 and TRBJ2-3): DTGVSQNPRHKITKRGQNVTFRCDPISEHNRLYWYRQTLGQGPEFLTYFQNEAQLEKSRLLSDRFSAERPKGSFSTLEIQRTEQGDSAMYLCASSFAGVIGTQYFGPGTRLTVL.

This clone occurred once. This chain connects TRBV27 to TRBJ1-1; a weak D match, TRBD1 (5 bases). Germline values: CDR1 MNHEY, CDR2 SMNVEV (reference sequence). The CDR3 length is 14 residues. The V and J ends lost 0 bases and 5 bases respectively, with 10 bases between them. The CDR3 is CASSLSGRGTEAFF. DNA for the CDR3: TGTGCCAGCAGTTTATCGGGCCGGGGGACTGAAGCTTTCTTT.

The chain links TRBV19 to TRBJ1-1; D possibly corresponds to TRBD1 (5 bases). Germline V gives CDR1 LNHDA, CDR2 SQIVND (reference sequence). V lost 2 bases and J lost 1, with 8 bases in between. The CDR3 runs to 14 residues. CDR3 protein: CASSIPGQNTEAFF. The CDR3 region has the DNA TGTGCCAGTAGTATACCAGGGCAGAACACTGAAGCTTTCTTT.

V and J are TRBV11-3 and TRBJ2-3; 8 bases are a match to TRBD2. With V trimmed by 5 bases and J by 0 bases, 13 bases remained unmatched. Germline assignment: CDR1 SGHNT and CDR2 YENEEA. The CDR3 is made up of 18 amino acids. The CDR3 nucleotides are TGTGCCAGCAGCCCCGGGAGCGGGAGAGGGGGTAGCACAGATACGCAGTATTTT. It yields the protein CASSPGSGRGGSTDTQYF.

The table lists this clone with a few counts. CDR3 nucleotide sequence: TGTGCCAGTAGCCCAACCGGGCAGAGAGGACTCTACGAGCAGTACTTC. Its protein is CASSPTGQRGLYEQYF. The rearrangement joins TRBV19 to TRBJ2-7, with D perhaps TRBD2 (5 bases). The V and J ends lost 6 bases and 3 bases respectively, with 21 bases between them. Germline lookup yields CDR1 LNHDA and CDR2 SQIVND (reference sequence). This CDR3 spans 16 amino acids.

The DNA of the CDR3 is TGTGCCAGCAGCTTAAGACTAGCGGGATCCTACAATGAGCAGTTCTTC. Translation gives CASSLRLAGSYNEQFF. The V gene is TRBV11-2, the J gene TRBJ2-1, with 11 bases identical to TRBD2. V lost 2 bases and J lost 1; bases outside the gene matches: 1. The germline gives CDR1 SGHAT, CDR2 FQNNGV. This CDR3 has 16 amino acids.

In nucleotides, the CDR3 is TGTGCCAGCAGCTCCTGGACAGGGGGGGAGACCCAGTACTTC. It codes for CASSSWTGGETQYF. The chain has TRBV7-2 and TRBJ2-5; the match to TRBD1 covers 10 bases. The germline V gene has CDR1 SGHTA and CDR2 FQGNSA. The CDR3 runs to 14 residues. After removal of 4 bases from V and 5 bases from J, the junction contained 4 bases not matched to a gene.

The rearrangement uses TRBV27 and TRBJ1-1; no reliable D call. Trimming cost V 2 bases and J 5 bases, with 9 bases left between them. The germline CDR1 and CDR2 sequences are MNHEY and SMNVEV (reference sequence). The CDR3 length is 13 residues. The CDR3 loop is CASSLLPGTEAFF. CDR3 bases: TGTGCCAGCAGTTTACTCCCCGGTACTGAAGCTTTCTTT.

V and J are TRBV6-6 and TRBJ2-2; 13 bases fit TRBD2. CDR1 and CDR2 (germline): MNHNY, SVGAGI (reference sequence). This CDR3 is 14 amino acids long. Germline trimming cut 6 bases from V and 8 bases from J; bases unmatched to any gene: 3. The DNA for the CDR3 is TGTGCCAGCAGGGGGACTAGCGGGAAGGGGGAGCTGTTTTTT. This codes for CASRGTSGKGELFF.